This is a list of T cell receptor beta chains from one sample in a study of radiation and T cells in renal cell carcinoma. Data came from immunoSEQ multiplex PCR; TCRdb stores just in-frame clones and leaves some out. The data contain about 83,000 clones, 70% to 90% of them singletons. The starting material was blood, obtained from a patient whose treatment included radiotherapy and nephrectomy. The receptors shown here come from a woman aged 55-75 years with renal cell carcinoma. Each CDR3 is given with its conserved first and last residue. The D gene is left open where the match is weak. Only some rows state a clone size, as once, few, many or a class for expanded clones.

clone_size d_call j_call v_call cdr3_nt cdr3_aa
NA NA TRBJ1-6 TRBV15 TGTGCCACCAGCAGAGAATCGGGAGATAATTCACCCCTCCACTTT CATSRESGDNSPLHF
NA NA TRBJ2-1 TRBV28 TGTGCCAGCAGTTTGGGTGGGTGGTCCAATGAGCAGTTCTTC CASSLGGWSNEQFF
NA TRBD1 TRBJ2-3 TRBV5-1 TGCGCCAGCGGGCTTGGGACAGGGGCAACAGATACGCAGTATTTT CASGLGTGATDTQYF
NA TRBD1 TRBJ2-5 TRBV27 TGTGCCAGCAGTCATGACAGGGAAGAGACCCAGTACTTC CASSHDREETQYF
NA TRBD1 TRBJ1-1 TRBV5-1 TGCGCCAGCAGCTTGGGGGACAGGGGAGGGATGAACACTGAAGCTTTCTTT CASSLGDRGGMNTEAFF
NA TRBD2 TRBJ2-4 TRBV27 TGTGCCAGCAGTTTTTCTTGGGCGGGAGGGGGCAAAAACATTCAGTACTTC CASSFSWAGGGKNIQYF
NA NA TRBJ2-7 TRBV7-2 TGTGCCAGCAGCTTAGAGGCAGGTCCTCTTTACGAGCAGTACTTC CASSLEAGPLYEQYF
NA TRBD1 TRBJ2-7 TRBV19 TGTGCCAGTAGTGACCGGGACAGGGCCTCCTACGAGCAGTACTTC CASSDRDRASYEQYF
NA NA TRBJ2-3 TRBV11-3 TGTGCCAGCAGCTTAAGGGCAGGGATTAAAAAAGATACGCAGTATTTT CASSLRAGIKKDTQYF
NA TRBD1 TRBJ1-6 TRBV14 TGTGCCAGCAGCCCTTTTAAGACAGGGGGCGTTTCGCCCCTCCACTTT CASSPFKTGGVSPLHF
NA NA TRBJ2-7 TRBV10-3 TGTGCCATCAGTGACCCCTCCGGAGGATCCTACGAGCAGTACTTC CAISDPSGGSYEQYF
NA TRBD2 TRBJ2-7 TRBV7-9 TGTGCCAGCAGCTTAGCGTTGGATAGCGGGGGTGACGAGCAGTACTTC CASSLALDSGGDEQYF
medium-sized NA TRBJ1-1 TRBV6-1 TGTGCCAGCACCTCCGGGATTTTGAACACTGAAGCTTTCTTT CASTSGILNTEAFF
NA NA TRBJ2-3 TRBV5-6 TGTGCCAGCAGCTTGAAAATGGTCGATACGCAGTATTTT CASSLKMVDTQYF
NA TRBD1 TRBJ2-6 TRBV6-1 TGTGCCATCACAGGGGCTGGGGCCAACGTCCTGACTTTC CAITGAGANVLTF
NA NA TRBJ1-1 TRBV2 TGTGCCAGCGGATTCGGGAACACTGAAGCTTTCTTT CASGFGNTEAFF
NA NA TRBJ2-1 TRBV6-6 TGTGCCAGCTCACGGGGTAATAATGAGCAGTTCTTC CASSRGNNEQFF
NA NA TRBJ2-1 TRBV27 TGTGCCAGCAGTTTTCAGGGGAATGAGCAGTTCTTC CASSFQGNEQFF
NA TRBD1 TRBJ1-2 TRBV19 TGTGCCAGCCTACGGGACAGGGGGCAAGGCTACACCTTC CASLRDRGQGYTF
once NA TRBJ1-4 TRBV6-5 TGTGCCAGCAGTTCGGGGGCAACTAATGAAAAACTGTTTTTT CASSSGATNEKLFF
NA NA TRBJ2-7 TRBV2 TGTGCCAGCTCGGGGGATTCCTACGAGCAGTACTTC CASSGDSYEQYF
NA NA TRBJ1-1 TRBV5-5 TGTGCCAGCAGCTTGGGGATAGGGTGGACTGAAGCTTTCTTT CASSLGIGWTEAFF
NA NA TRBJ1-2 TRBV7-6 TGTGCCAGCAGCTCCCCCAGTAACTATGGCTACACCTTC CASSSPSNYGYTF
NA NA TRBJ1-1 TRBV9 TGTGCCAGCAGCGTAGCCGGGGGGGGTGCGAACACTGAAGCTTTCTTT CASSVAGGGANTEAFF
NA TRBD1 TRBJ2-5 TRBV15 TGTGCCACCAGCAGGGACAGGGGGGAGACCCAGTACTTC CATSRDRGETQYF
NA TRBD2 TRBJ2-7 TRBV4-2 TGTGCCAGCAGCCAAGTTCTAGGGACTAGCGATAACGAGCAGTACTTC CASSQVLGTSDNEQYF
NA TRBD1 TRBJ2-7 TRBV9 TGTGCCAGCAGCATCGGACAGGGGAGCTCCTACGAGCAGTACTTC CASSIGQGSSYEQYF